This T cell receptor (beta chain) was captured in a study of T cell responses to AZD1222 COVID-19 vaccine. Sequencing was performed with immunoSEQ multiplex PCR; in TCRdb, only in-frame clones are kept and a portion is missing. This table has about 150,000 clones, around 90% appearing once. This clone is a singleton in its sample. The germline CDR1 and CDR2 sequences are MNHEY and SVGEGT. The ends lost 4 bases at V and 6 bases at J; junction bases unmatched: 13. The CDR3 sequence is 17 residues long. This chain joins TRBV6-2 or TRBV6-3 and TRBJ1-4; 8 nucleotides line up with TRBD1. This TCR came from an adult in good health. Sequencing used peripheral blood, obtained on day 0 of AZD1222 vaccination. CDR3: CASSSQGVLDGDEKLFF. In nucleotides, the CDR3 is TGTGCCAGCAGTTCACAGGGGGTATTGGATGGCGATGAAAAACTGTTTTTT.